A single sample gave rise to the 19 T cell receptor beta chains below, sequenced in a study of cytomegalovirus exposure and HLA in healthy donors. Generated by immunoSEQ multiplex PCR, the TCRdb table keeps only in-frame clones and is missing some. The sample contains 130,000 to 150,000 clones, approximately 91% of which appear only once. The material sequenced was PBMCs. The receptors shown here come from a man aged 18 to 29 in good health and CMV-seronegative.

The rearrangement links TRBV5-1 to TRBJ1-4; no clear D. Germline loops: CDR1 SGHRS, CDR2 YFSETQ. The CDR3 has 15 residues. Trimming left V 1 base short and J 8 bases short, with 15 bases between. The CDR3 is CASSLTFGSEEKLFF. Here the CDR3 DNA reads TGCGCCAGCAGCTTGACGTTTGGGTCGGAGGAAAAACTGTTTTTT.

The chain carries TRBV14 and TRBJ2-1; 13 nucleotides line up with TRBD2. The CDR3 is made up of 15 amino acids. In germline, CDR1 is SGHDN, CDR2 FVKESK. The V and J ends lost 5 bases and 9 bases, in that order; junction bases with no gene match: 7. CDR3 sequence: CASSKGLAGYGEQFF. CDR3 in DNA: TGTGCCAGCAGCAAGGGACTAGCGGGATACGGTGAGCAGTTCTTC.

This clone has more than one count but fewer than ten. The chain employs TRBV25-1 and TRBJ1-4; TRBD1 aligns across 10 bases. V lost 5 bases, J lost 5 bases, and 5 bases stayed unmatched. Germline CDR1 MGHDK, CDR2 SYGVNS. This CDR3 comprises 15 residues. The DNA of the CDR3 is TGTGCCAGCAGTACCCGGACAGGGGGGAATGAAAAACTGTTTTTT. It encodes CASSTRTGGNEKLFF. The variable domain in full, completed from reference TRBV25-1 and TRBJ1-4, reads EADIYQTPRYLVIGTGKKITLECSQTMGHDKMYWYQQDPGMELHLIHYSYGVNSTEKGDLSSESTVSRIRTEHFPLTLESARPSHTSQYLCASSTRTGGNEKLFFGSGTQLSVL.

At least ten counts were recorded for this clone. The CDR3 is CASSQSTGNTDTQYF. CDR3 DNA sequence: TGTGCCAGCAGCCAATCGACAGGGAACACAGATACGCAGTATTTT. The chain uses TRBV14 and TRBJ2-3; 7 positions agree with TRBD1. Losses at the gene ends were 2 bases for V and 2 bases for J; bases not matched to a gene: 4. Per the germline V gene, CDR1 is SGHDN and CDR2 is FVKESK. The CDR3 length is 15 residues.

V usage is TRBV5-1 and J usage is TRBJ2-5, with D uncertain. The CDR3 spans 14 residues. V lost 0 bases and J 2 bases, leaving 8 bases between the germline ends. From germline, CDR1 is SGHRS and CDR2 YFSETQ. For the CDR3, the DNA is TGCGCCAGCAGCTTGGTTGGCTTACAAGAGACCCAGTACTTC. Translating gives CASSLVGLQETQYF.

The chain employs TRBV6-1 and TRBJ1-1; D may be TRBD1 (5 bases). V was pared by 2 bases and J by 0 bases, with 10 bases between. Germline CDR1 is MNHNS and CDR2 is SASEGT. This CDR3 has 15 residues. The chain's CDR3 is CASSEFVTVNTEAFF. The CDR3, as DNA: TGTGCCAGCAGTGAATTCGTGACAGTGAACACTGAAGCTTTCTTT.

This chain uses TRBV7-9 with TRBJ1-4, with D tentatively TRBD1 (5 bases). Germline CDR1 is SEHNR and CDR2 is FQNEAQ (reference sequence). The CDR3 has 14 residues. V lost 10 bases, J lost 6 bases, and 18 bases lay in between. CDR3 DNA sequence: TGTGCCACCCACCGGGACGGAGGGGATGAAAAACTGTTTTTT. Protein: CATHRDGGDEKLFF.

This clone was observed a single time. The CDR3 is CASRDRLGYTF. The CDR3 DNA sequence: TGTGCCAGCAGGGACAGGCTCGGCTACACCTTC. This chain links TRBV7-8 with TRBJ1-2, with 7 bases that match TRBD1. With V trimmed by 6 bases and J by 8 bases, 3 bases remained unmatched. The CDR3 is 11 amino acids. Germline lookup yields CDR1 SGHVS and CDR2 FQNEAQ. Looking up the rest from reference TRBV7-8 and TRBJ1-2 gives the full variable domain: GAGVSQSPRYKVAKRGQDVALRCDPISGHVSLFWYQQALGQGPEFLTYFQNEAQLDKSGLPSDRFFAERPEGSVSTLKIQRTQQEDSAVYLCASRDRLGYTFGSGTRLTVV.

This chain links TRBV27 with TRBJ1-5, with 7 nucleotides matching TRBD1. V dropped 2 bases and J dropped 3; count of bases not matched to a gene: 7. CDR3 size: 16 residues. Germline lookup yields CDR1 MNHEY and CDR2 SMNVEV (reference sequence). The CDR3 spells CASSLRDSGLNQPQHF. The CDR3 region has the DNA TGTGCCAGCAGTTTAAGGGACAGTGGGCTCAATCAGCCCCAGCATTTT.

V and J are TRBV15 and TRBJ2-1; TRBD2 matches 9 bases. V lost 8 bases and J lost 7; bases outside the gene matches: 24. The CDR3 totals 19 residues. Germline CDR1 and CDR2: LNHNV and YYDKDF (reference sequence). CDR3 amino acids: CATQTAYRRREGGWNEQFF. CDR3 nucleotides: TGTGCCACCCAAACGGCATATAGGCGGCGGGAGGGGGGTTGGAATGAGCAGTTCTTC.

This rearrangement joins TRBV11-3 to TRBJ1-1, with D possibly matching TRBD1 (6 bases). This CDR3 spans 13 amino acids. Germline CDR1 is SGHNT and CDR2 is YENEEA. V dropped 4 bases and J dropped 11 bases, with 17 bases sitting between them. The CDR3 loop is CASSSQEGTGAFF. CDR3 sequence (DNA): TGTGCCAGCAGCTCCCAAGAGGGAACAGGGGCTTTCTTT.

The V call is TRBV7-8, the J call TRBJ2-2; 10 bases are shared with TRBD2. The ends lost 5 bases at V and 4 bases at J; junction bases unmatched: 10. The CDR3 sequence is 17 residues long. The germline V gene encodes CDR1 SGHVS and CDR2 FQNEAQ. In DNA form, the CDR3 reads TGTGCCAGCAGCGGGCGAGCGGGGGGGCCGGGCACCGGGGAGCTGTTTTTT. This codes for CASSGRAGGPGTGELFF.

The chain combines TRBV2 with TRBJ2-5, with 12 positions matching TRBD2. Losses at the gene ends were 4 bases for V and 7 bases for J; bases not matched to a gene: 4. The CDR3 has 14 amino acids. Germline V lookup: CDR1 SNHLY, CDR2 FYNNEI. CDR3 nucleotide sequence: TGTGCCAGCAGTGCCGGACTAGCGGGGAGGACCCAGTACTTC. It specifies CASSAGLAGRTQYF.

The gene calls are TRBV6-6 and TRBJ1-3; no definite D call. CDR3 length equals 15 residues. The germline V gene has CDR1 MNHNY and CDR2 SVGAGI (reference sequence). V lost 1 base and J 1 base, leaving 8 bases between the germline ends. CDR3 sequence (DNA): TGTGCCAGCAGTTACTTGAGACTATCTGGAAACACCATATATTTT. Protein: CASSYLRLSGNTIYF.

The CDR3 DNA reads TGTGCCAGCTCGGGACAGGGAGGCAATCAGCCCCAGCATTTT. Amino acid sequence: CASSGQGGNQPQHF. V and J are TRBV6-6 and TRBJ1-5, with 9 bases lining up with TRBD1. This CDR3 has 14 residues. J was trimmed by 2 bases and V by 8 bases; bases with no gene match: 4. Germline CDR1 and CDR2: MNHNY and SVGAGI (reference sequence).

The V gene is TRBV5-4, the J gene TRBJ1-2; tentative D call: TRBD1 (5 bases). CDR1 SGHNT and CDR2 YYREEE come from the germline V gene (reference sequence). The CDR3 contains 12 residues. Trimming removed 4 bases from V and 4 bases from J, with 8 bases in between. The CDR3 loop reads CASSGGSYGYTF. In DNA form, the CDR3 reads TGTGCCAGCAGCGGGGGGTCCTATGGCTACACCTTC.

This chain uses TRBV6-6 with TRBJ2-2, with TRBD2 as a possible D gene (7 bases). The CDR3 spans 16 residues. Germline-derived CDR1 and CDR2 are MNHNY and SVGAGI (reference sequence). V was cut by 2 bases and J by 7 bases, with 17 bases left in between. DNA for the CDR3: TGTGCCAGCAGTTACCAGAAGGGGGGGGCTGGCGGGGAGCTGTTTTTT. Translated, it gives CASSYQKGGAGGELFF.

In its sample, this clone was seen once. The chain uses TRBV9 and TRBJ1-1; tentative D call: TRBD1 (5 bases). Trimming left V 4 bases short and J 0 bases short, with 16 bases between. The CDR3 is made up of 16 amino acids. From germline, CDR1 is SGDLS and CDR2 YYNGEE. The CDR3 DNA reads TGTGCCAGCAGCAACCAGGTGGGGCAAATGAACACTGAAGCTTTCTTT. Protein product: CASSNQVGQMNTEAFF.

CDR3 residues: CASSSLNGRDYYNEQFF. The CDR3 DNA reads TGCGCCAGCAGCTCTTTAAACGGCCGGGACTACTACAATGAGCAGTTCTTC. The gene calls are TRBV5-1 and TRBJ2-1; 7 positions match TRBD2. J was trimmed by 3 bases and V by 3 bases; bases with no gene match: 12. The CDR3 contains 17 residues. Germline loops: CDR1 SGHRS, CDR2 YFSETQ.